This TCR beta chain derives from a study of identical twins. There were only healthy Caucasians among the donors. Regarding the study as a whole: Twin-shared out-of-frame alpha sequences showed excess low generation probability.

Comments on this clonotype: Its antigen remains unknown.

After template switching added a universal primer site, the resulting cDNA carried unique molecular identifiers. TCRdb used MiXCR to reprocess the 5' RACE reads, holding one entry per CDR3 protein. The table includes about 1.7 million distinct CDR3 sequences, about 32% detected once. This clonotype originated in a newborn girl in good health. Sequenced sample: cord blood.

CDR3 sequence reads: CASSLAGVPGAFF. The DNA of the CDR3 is TGTGCCAGCAGCTTAGCCGGTGTACCAGGGGCTTTCTTT. The chain employs TRBV7-2 and TRBJ1-1; D may be TRBD1 (5 bases). The CDR3 runs 13 residues. Germline V gives CDR1 SGHTA, CDR2 FQGNSA. With 0 bases removed from V and 11 bases from J, the gap between germline ends came to 13 bases.